The 29 T cell receptor beta chains in this list originate from one sample, sequenced in a study of shared clonotypes between healthy human individuals. Naive CD8 cells lacked CD45RO and underwent positive selection for CCR7, leaving out terminally differentiated effector memory CD45RA+ cells. Data came from immunoSEQ multiplex PCR; TCRdb stores just in-frame clones and leaves some out. Among about 1,900,000 clones listed, about 94% were seen once. The sample was naive CD8+ T cells sorted from blood. Source of these receptors: a man aged 18 to 29 in good health.

V usage is TRBV7-3 and J usage is TRBJ2-2, with 9 bases aligning to TRBD2. The CDR3 runs to 17 residues. After removal of 5 bases from V and 5 bases from J, the junction contained 12 bases not matched to a gene. Germline V CDR1 and CDR2: SGHTA, FQGTGA. CDR3 sequence reads: CASSPHERGAETGELFF. CDR3 DNA: TGTGCCAGCAGCCCCCACGAGCGGGGGGCGGAAACCGGGGAGCTGTTTTTT.

The rearrangement joins TRBV7-2 to TRBJ2-7; D is uncertain. The CDR3 runs to 12 residues. Germline CDR1 SGHTA, CDR2 FQGNSA. Deletions cut 0 bases from V and 5 bases from J, with 5 bases between. The DNA of the CDR3 is TGTGCCAGCAGCTTAGCGTCCGACGAGCAGTACTTC. It specifies CASSLASDEQYF.

This sequence joins TRBV27 and TRBJ2-1; maybe TRBD2 (5 bases). With 3 bases removed from V and 0 bases from J, the gap between germline ends came to 12 bases. Germline V gives CDR1 MNHEY, CDR2 SMNVEV (reference sequence). The CDR3 totals 16 residues. CDR3: CASSFVAGSSYNEQFF. The CDR3 DNA sequence: TGTGCCAGCAGTTTTGTCGCGGGTAGCTCCTACAATGAGCAGTTCTTC.

The V gene is TRBV6-5, the J gene TRBJ2-3, with D possibly being TRBD2 (6 bases). This CDR3 has 14 residues. V lost 5 bases and J 5 bases, leaving 14 bases between the germline ends. Germline values: CDR1 MNHEY, CDR2 SVGAGI. CDR3 DNA sequence: TGTGCCAGCAGTCCGGGGGTAGCAGTAGATACGCAGTATTTT. This gives the protein CASSPGVAVDTQYF.

The chain has TRBV7-9 and TRBJ2-1; 9 bases fit TRBD2. The V and J ends lost 6 bases and 8 bases, in that order; junction bases with no gene match: 8. Germline V gene sequence: CDR1 SEHNR, CDR2 FQNEAQ (reference sequence). CDR3 size: 14 residues. CDR3 coding DNA: TGTGCCAGCAGGGTTAGCGGGAGTTTGGATGAGCAGTTCTTC. Residues: CASRVSGSLDEQFF.

The chain uses TRBV5-1 and TRBJ1-3; no reliable D call. Deletions cut 4 bases from V and 2 bases from J, with 7 bases between. The CDR3 is 13 amino acids. CDR1 is SGHRS and CDR2 is YFSETQ in the germline V gene. The CDR3 DNA reads TGCGCCAGCAGCCAAGAGACTGGAAACACCATATATTTT. This sequence encodes CASSQETGNTIYF.

A word on this clone: This sample includes further DNA sequences coding for the same CDR3. CDR3 coding DNA: TGCGCCAGCAGCTTAAGAAGCTCCTACGAGCAGTACTTC. Its protein product is CASSLRSSYEQYF. The V call is TRBV5-1, the J call TRBJ2-7; D not certain. Trimming pared 2 bases from V and 0 bases from J, leaving 6 bases between. The CDR3 sequence is 13 residues long. Germline CDR1 is SGHRS and CDR2 is YFSETQ.

Note on this clone: This sample also contains other DNA sequences that code for the same CDR3. The chain employs TRBV9 and TRBJ2-7; perhaps TRBD2 as D (6 bases). The V and J ends lost 0 bases and 3 bases respectively, with 10 bases between them. Germline V gives CDR1 SGDLS, CDR2 YYNGEE. This CDR3 comprises 14 residues. CDR3: CASSVGGEDYEQYF. The CDR3 DNA follows: TGTGCCAGCAGCGTAGGTGGGGAGGACTACGAGCAGTACTTC.

The chain is built from TRBV7-2 and TRBJ2-3; D uncertain. The CDR3 has 12 residues. Germline CDR1 and CDR2: SGHTA and FQGNSA. The V gene lost 1 base and the J gene lost 5 bases, with 4 bases spanning the gap. CDR3 loop: CASSLVIDTQYF. The CDR3 DNA reads TGTGCCAGCAGCTTAGTAATAGATACGCAGTATTTT.

The rearrangement links TRBV6-6 to TRBJ2-7, with 7 bases that match TRBD1. CDR1 and CDR2 (germline): MNHNY, SVGAGI (reference sequence). There are 14 residues in the CDR3. J lost 3 bases, V lost 4 bases, and 6 bases had no gene match. CDR3 in amino acids: CASSFSGQIYEQYF. The CDR3 coding sequence is TGTGCCAGCAGTTTCTCGGGACAGATCTACGAGCAGTACTTC.

The chain combines TRBV4-1 with TRBJ2-1; 7 positions agree with TRBD2. Germline V CDR1 and CDR2: MGHRA, YSYEKL. This CDR3 region has 15 residues. V trimming: 3 bases; J trimming: 2 bases; junction bases outside the gene matches: 4. Here the CDR3 DNA reads TGCGCCAGCAGCCATTTAGCGGGTACCTACAATGAGCAGTTCTTC. Its protein product is CASSHLAGTYNEQFF.

The V and J genes are TRBV13 and TRBJ1-2; a weak D match, TRBD1 (5 bases). The ends were cut back, 5 bases at V and 7 bases at J, with 17 bases in the middle. Germline CDR1 PRHDT, CDR2 FYEKMQ (reference sequence). This CDR3 has 14 residues. CDR3 sequence reads: CASSPGDPFGGYTF. Written as DNA, the CDR3 is TGTGCCAGCAGCCCCGGGGACCCTTTTGGTGGCTACACCTTC.

The chain has TRBV9 and TRBJ2-3, with no clear D. The V end lost 3 bases, the J end lost 3 bases, and 14 bases lay between the germline ends. This CDR3 contains 15 residues. CDR1 is SGDLS and CDR2 is YYNGEE in the germline V gene. CDR3: CASSGGHIQTDTQYF. In DNA, the CDR3 is TGTGCCAGCAGCGGCGGCCATATCCAGACAGATACGCAGTATTTT.

The chain joins TRBV7-2 to TRBJ2-7; 10 bases agree with TRBD1. The V and J ends lost 5 bases and 3 bases, in that order; junction bases with no gene match: 13. This CDR3 is built from 17 residues. From germline, CDR1 is SGHTA and CDR2 FQGNSA. In nucleotides, the CDR3 is TGTGCCAGCAGCCCCGCCCCCGGGACAGGGGTTTTCTACGAGCAGTACTTC. Encoded protein: CASSPAPGTGVFYEQYF.

The chain employs TRBV13 and TRBJ1-1; 7 nucleotides match TRBD1. Germline V gives CDR1 PRHDT, CDR2 FYEKMQ (reference sequence). Unmatched junction bases numbered 6, after V lost 5 bases and J lost 3 bases. The CDR3 covers 14 residues. The CDR3 sequence is CASSHQQGDTEAFF. Written as DNA, the CDR3 is TGTGCCAGCAGCCACCAGCAGGGGGACACTGAAGCTTTCTTT.

This rearrangement joins TRBV19 to TRBJ2-2, with 7 bases fitting TRBD1. The length of the CDR3 is 15 residues. CDR1 LNHDA and CDR2 SQIVND come from the germline V gene (reference sequence). Losses at the gene ends were 5 bases for V and 4 bases for J; bases not matched to a gene: 7. The CDR3 loop reads CASSPMTGPTGELFF. CDR3 bases: TGTGCCAGTAGTCCCATGACAGGGCCCACCGGGGAGCTGTTTTTT.

The chain has TRBV5-6 and TRBJ1-1; D possibly corresponds to TRBD1 (6 bases). V lost 8 bases and J 0 bases, leaving 11 bases between the germline ends. CDR1 is SGHDT and CDR2 is YYEEEE in the germline V gene. The CDR3 loop spans 13 amino acids. CDR3 sequence reads: CASGGRMNTEAFF. CDR3 DNA sequence: TGTGCCAGTGGGGGGCGGATGAACACTGAAGCTTTCTTT.

The chain recombines TRBV5-6 with TRBJ2-1, with D unresolved. V was pared by 3 bases and J by 6 bases, with 7 bases between. The CDR3 sequence is 12 residues long. CDR1 and CDR2 (germline): SGHDT, YYEEEE. CDR3 DNA: TGTGCCAGCAGCTGGGGTGGCAATGAGCAGTTCTTC. Residues: CASSWGGNEQFF.

The CDR3 reads CASNQPGGLGEQYF. DNA for the CDR3: TGTGCCAGCAACCAACCCGGGGGCCTGGGGGAGCAGTACTTC. This chain uses TRBV11-1 with TRBJ2-7; D possibly uses TRBD1 or TRBD2 (6 bases each). Germline V gene data show CDR1 as SGHAT and CDR2 as FQDESV (reference sequence). Trimming shortened V by 7 bases and J by 7 bases, and 20 bases separated the two germline ends. The CDR3 is 14 residues long. Drawing the rest from reference TRBV11-1 and TRBJ2-7, the complete variable domain is EAEVAQSPRYKITEKSQAVAFWCDPISGHATLYWYRQILGQGPELLVQFQDESVVDDSQLPKDRFSAERLKGVDSTLKIQPAELGDSAMYLCASNQPGGLGEQYFGPGTRLTVT.

The chain recombines TRBV9 with TRBJ2-3; the D gene is possibly TRBD2 (5 bases). The germline V and J ends were trimmed by 3 bases and 2 bases, with 10 bases remaining between them. This CDR3 has 14 residues. Per germline, CDR1 SGDLS and CDR2 YYNGEE. CDR3 coding DNA: TGTGCCAGCAGCGGAGGGAGAGACACAGATACGCAGTATTTT. It yields the protein CASSGGRDTDTQYF.

The V gene is TRBV10-2, the J gene TRBJ1-2; D ambiguous. V was shortened by 6 bases and J by 0 bases, with 17 bases between the two germline ends. The CDR3 consists of 16 residues. Germline lookup yields CDR1 WSHSY and CDR2 SAAADI. The CDR3 coding sequence is TGCGCCAGCAGCGAATTAGCTGGAAGACCTAACTATGGCTACACCTTC. Translation gives CASSELAGRPNYGYTF.

The rearrangement uses TRBV29-1 and TRBJ2-1; 10 bases are shared with TRBD1. Germline V gene lookup returns CDR1 SQVTM and CDR2 ANQGSEA. The CDR3 runs 13 residues. The junction had 4 bases not matched to a gene; V was cut back by 7 bases and J by 4 bases. CDR3 sequence (DNA): TGCAGCGCCGGGACAGGGGATTACAATGAGCAGTTCTTC. As protein: CSAGTGDYNEQFF.

J is TRBJ1-5 and V is TRBV27; a weak D match, TRBD1 (6 bases). Trimming shortened V by 6 bases and J by 6 bases, and 15 bases separated the two germline ends. The CDR3 runs to 14 residues. CDR1 is MNHEY and CDR2 is SMNVEV in the germline V gene (reference sequence). The CDR3 coding sequence is TGTGCCAGCAGCCAAACGCAGGGGACTCAGCCCCAGCATTTT. It yields the protein CASSQTQGTQPQHF.

The chain employs TRBV7-2 and TRBJ2-7; tentative D call: TRBD1 (5 bases). V gave up 2 bases and J gave up 5 bases, with 19 bases separating them. Germline-derived CDR1 and CDR2 are SGHTA and FQGNSA. There are 16 residues in the CDR3. CDR3 loop: CASSLSVSRVYDEQYF. The CDR3 DNA sequence: TGTGCCAGCAGCTTATCCGTGAGCAGGGTCTATGACGAGCAGTACTTC.

The chain is built from TRBV29-1 and TRBJ2-7; D gene unclear. Germline V gene sequence: CDR1 SQVTM, CDR2 ANQGSEA. Trimming pared 3 bases from V and 0 bases from J, leaving 9 bases between. The CDR3 has 13 residues. As DNA, the CDR3 is TGCAGCGTTGATTCGGGCCGCTCCTACGAGCAGTACTTC. Translation: CSVDSGRSYEQYF.

This chain links TRBV6-5 with TRBJ2-5; unclear D gene. Trimming stripped 6 bases from V and 7 bases from J, with 12 bases between. Looked up from germline, CDR1 is MNHEY and CDR2 is SVGAGI. The CDR3 is 12 amino acids. CDR3 nucleotides: TGTGCCAGCAGCCCCGACCCCCGGACCCAGTACTTC. Its translation is CASSPDPRTQYF.

In regard to this clone: Other DNA variants within this sample encode the same CDR3. The chain carries TRBV6-5 and TRBJ2-5, with D possibly TRBD2 on 6 matching bases. The V end was cut by 2 bases, the J end by 5 bases, with 12 bases between. Germline values: CDR1 MNHEY, CDR2 SVGAGI. The CDR3 extends over 14 amino acids. The CDR3 protein is CASSYGPGGETQYF. CDR3 sequence (DNA): TGTGCCAGCAGTTACGGTCCCGGAGGGGAGACCCAGTACTTC.

The rearrangement uses TRBV10-1 and TRBJ2-2; a possible D gene is TRBD1 (5 bases). Germline CDR1 reads WNHNN; CDR2 reads SYGVQD (reference sequence). Deletions cut 3 bases from V and 3 bases from J, with 14 bases between. The CDR3 is 16 amino acids. The CDR3 is CASSDSSLGDTGELFF. The CDR3 nucleotides are TGCGCCAGCAGTGACAGTTCCTTAGGGGACACCGGGGAGCTGTTTTTT.

The chain joins TRBV9 to TRBJ2-2; the D is unclear. Germline lookup yields CDR1 SGDLS and CDR2 YYNGEE. The CDR3 length is 14 residues. Trimming took off 3 bases at V and 5 bases at J, with 11 bases between the two ends. The CDR3 nucleotides are TGTGCCAGCAGCGCTCCAGTAGGGACCGGGGAGCTGTTTTTT. This encodes CASSAPVGTGELFF. The variable domain in full, completed from reference TRBV9 and TRBJ2-2, reads DSGVTQTPKHLITATGQRVTLRCSPRSGDLSVYWYQQSLDQGLQFLIQYYNGEERAKGNILERFSAQQFPDLHSELNLSSLELGDSALYFCASSAPVGTGELFFGEGSRLTVL.